The rows below give T cell receptor beta chains drawn from one sample of a study of blood T cell repertoires in COVID-19. Clones were read by immunoSEQ multiplex PCR, and TCRdb kept only the in-frame ones, dropping some. The data show 3,500 or so clones, 65% to 85% seen once. Sample: peripheral blood. The receptor source for this set is a human donor in a cohort sampled during active COVID-19. Each CDR3 is given with its conserved first and last residue. The D gene is left open where the match is weak. Rows give clone size only sometimes, using once, few, many, or a class for an expanded clone.

size | J | D | V | CDR3 | DNA
- | TRBJ1-3 | TRBD1 | TRBV4-3 | CASGTGGDTIYF | TGCGCCAGCGGTACAGGGGGGGACACCATATATTTT
- | TRBJ1-6 | - | TRBV7-2 | CASRFPGSTLSPLHF | TGTGCCAGCAGGTTCCCAGGCAGTACACTTTCACCCCTCCACTTT
- | TRBJ2-3 | TRBD2 | TRBV27 | CASSFSSRLAGGKTSTDTQYF | TGTGCCAGCAGTTTTTCCTCCCGACTAGCGGGGGGGAAAACTAGCACAGATACGCAGTATTTT
- | TRBJ2-3 | - | TRBV12-3/TRBV12-4 | CASSLGPEGQYF | TGTGCCAGCAGTTTGGGCCCGGAGGGGCAGTATTTT
- | TRBJ2-2 | TRBD1 | TRBV14 | CASSPFRGQANTGELFF | TGTGCCAGCAGCCCTTTTCGGGGACAGGCTAACACCGGGGAGCTGTTTTTT
- | TRBJ2-1 | TRBD2 | TRBV19 | CASSNRGGSYNEQFF | TGTGCCAGTAGTAATAGGGGAGGGTCCTACAATGAGCAGTTCTTC
- | TRBJ2-3 | - | TRBV5-4 | CASSLGGLSTDTQYF | TGTGCCAGCAGCTTGGGAGGACTCAGCACAGATACGCAGTATTTT
- | TRBJ1-2 | - | TRBV6-6 | CASSYSDSRGYTF | TGTGCCAGCAGTTACAGCGACAGCCGTGGCTACACCTTC
- | TRBJ2-1 | TRBD1 | TRBV5-6 | CASRYYRGHSGDEQFF | TGTGCCAGCAGATATTACAGGGGACACTCAGGGGATGAGCAGTTCTTC
- | TRBJ2-1 | - | TRBV6-2/TRBV6-3 | CASSYWGIDEQFF | TGTGCCAGCAGTTACTGGGGCATCGATGAGCAGTTCTTC
- | TRBJ2-7 | - | TRBV15 | CATSRRDSYEQYF | TGTGCCACCAGCAGACGCGACAGCTACGAGCAGTACTTC
- | TRBJ2-7 | TRBD1 | TRBV10-2 | CASSPRTGRLYEQYF | TGCGCCAGCAGCCCTCGGACAGGGAGGCTCTACGAGCAGTACTTC
- | TRBJ2-3 | - | TRBV18 | CASSLSGGSPSTDTQYF | TGTGCCAGCTCACTCTCCGGGGGATCCCCTAGCACAGATACGCAGTATTTT
- | TRBJ2-3 | TRBD1 | TRBV19 | CASSIGGQSDTQYF | TGTGCCAGTAGTATAGGGGGACAGTCAGATACGCAGTATTTT
- | TRBJ1-1 | TRBD1 | TRBV5-8 | CASSHYRGYTEAFF | TGTGCCAGCAGCCATTACAGGGGATACACTGAAGCTTTCTTT
- | TRBJ2-7 | TRBD1 | TRBV5-4 | CASSRQGTYEQYF | TGTGCCAGCAGCCGACAGGGGACCTACGAGCAGTACTTC
- | TRBJ1-6 | - | TRBV6-5 | CASSYSPGRDSPLHF | TGTGCCAGCAGTTACTCCCCAGGGAGGGATTCACCCCTCCACTTT
- | TRBJ2-1 | TRBD2 | TRBV19 | CASRASGGAPLEQQFF | TGTGCCAGTAGGGCTAGCGGGGGGGCCCCCCTAGAACAGCAGTTCTTC
large | TRBJ1-6 | - | TRBV27 | CASSLSTGKGSPLHF | TGTGCCAGCAGTTTATCCACAGGGAAAGGTTCACCCCTCCACTTT
- | TRBJ1-4 | - | TRBV3-1/TRBV3-2 | CASSQGRGGTEDF | TGTGCCAGCAGCCAAGGCCGAGGAGGTACGGAGGATTTT
- | TRBJ1-2 | - | TRBV12-3/TRBV12-4 | CASSLKAGSGYTF | TGTGCCAGCAGTTTAAAGGCAGGGTCGGGCTACACCTTC
few | TRBJ1-1 | - | TRBV12-3/TRBV12-4 | CASRGRYTEAFF | TGTGCCAGCAGGGGGAGGTACACTGAAGCTTTCTTT
- | TRBJ2-2 | - | TRBV3-1/TRBV3-2 | CASSPRVRGELFF | TGTGCCAGCAGCCCCCGGGTCCGCGGGGAGCTGTTTTTT
- | TRBJ1-6 | TRBD1 | TRBV2 | CASGSWTGGYSPLHF | TGTGCCAGCGGGTCGTGGACAGGGGGATATTCACCCCTCCACTTT
- | TRBJ1-1 | TRBD1 | TRBV10-3 | CAIRGQGGPEAFF | TGTGCCATCAGAGGACAGGGGGGCCCTGAAGCTTTCTTT
- | TRBJ2-7 | - | TRBV9 | CASSASTGYEQYF | TGTGCCAGCAGCGCATCTACGGGATACGAGCAGTACTTC
- | TRBJ1-2 | TRBD1 | TRBV6-5 | CASRGTGGNYGYTF | TGTGCCAGCAGGGGGACAGGGGGTAACTATGGCTACACCTTC
- | TRBJ2-5 | - | TRBV4-1 | CASSRDPTGQETQYF | TGCGCCAGCAGCCGCGACCCAACAGGACAAGAGACCCAGTACTTC
- | TRBJ2-3 | - | TRBV9 | CASSVAGSQLGGTQYF | TGTGCCAGCAGCGTAGCGGGTAGCCAACTCGGGGGTACGCAGTATTTT
- | TRBJ1-3 | TRBD1 | TRBV5-5 | CASRPTGGGNTIYF | TGTGCCAGCAGGCCGACAGGGGGTGGAAACACCATATATTTT
once | TRBJ1-2 | - | TRBV3-1/TRBV3-2 | CASSPTAFLDGYTF | TGTGCCAGCAGCCCGACTGCCTTTCTTGATGGCTACACCTTC
- | TRBJ1-4 | - | TRBV5-1 | CASSRQGPNEKLFF | TGCGCCAGCAGCAGGCAGGGGCCTAATGAAAAACTGTTTTTT
- | TRBJ2-1 | TRBD1 | TRBV29-1 | CSVPGTDYNEQFF | TGCAGCGTTCCCGGGACAGACTACAATGAGCAGTTCTTC
- | TRBJ1-5 | - | TRBV29-1 | CSGGWGLNQPQHF | TGCAGCGGTGGATGGGGGCTCAATCAGCCCCAGCATTTT
- | TRBJ1-2 | - | TRBV19 | CASSPQGRPYGYTF | TGTGCCAGTAGTCCCCAGGGTCGTCCTTATGGCTACACCTTC
once | TRBJ1-2 | TRBD1 | TRBV19 | CASSPRTGAAYGYTF | TGTGCCAGTAGTCCCCGGACAGGGGCTGCTTATGGCTACACCTTC
- | TRBJ2-5 | - | TRBV19 | CASSIGGVQETQYF | TGTGCCAGTAGTATAGGCGGGGTCCAAGAGACCCAGTACTTC
- | TRBJ2-1 | - | TRBV13 | CASSLGQTSLASREQFF | TGTGCCAGCAGCTTAGGTCAGACTAGTCTCGCCTCGAGAGAGCAGTTCTTC
once | TRBJ2-1 | TRBD2 | TRBV5-1 | CASSLDSGAYNEQFF | TGCGCCAGCAGCTTGGATAGCGGGGCCTACAATGAGCAGTTCTTC
few | TRBJ1-6 | - | TRBV7-8 | CASSSNRVVISPLHF | TGTGCCAGCAGCTCTAACAGGGTGGTAATTTCACCCCTCCACTTT
- | TRBJ1-4 | TRBD1 | TRBV19 | CASTAGTVNEKLFF | TGTGCCAGTACCGCCGGGACAGTTAATGAAAAACTGTTTTTT
few | TRBJ2-7 | TRBD2 | TRBV30 | CAWPTSGAYEQYF | TGTGCCTGGCCGACTAGCGGCGCCTACGAGCAGTACTTC
- | TRBJ2-7 | TRBD2 | TRBV30 | CAVRLAGGLSSYEQYF | TGTGCCGTCAGGCTAGCGGGGGGGCTGAGCTCCTACGAGCAGTACTTC
- | TRBJ1-4 | - | TRBV4-3 | CASSQGQINEKLFF | TGCGCCAGCAGCCAAGGTCAGATTAATGAAAAACTGTTTTTT
- | TRBJ2-1 | TRBD2 | TRBV7-9 | CASSPGTSGVDNEQFF | TGTGCCAGCAGCCCTGGGACTAGCGGGGTAGACAATGAGCAGTTCTTC
- | TRBJ2-5 | TRBD2 | TRBV5-1 | CASSPNSGGGETQYF | TGCGCCAGCAGCCCCAATAGCGGGGGCGGGGAGACCCAGTACTTC
few | TRBJ1-4 | TRBD1 | TRBV9 | CASSGGGQGGEKLFF | TGTGCCAGCAGCGGCGGGGGACAGGGTGGTGAAAAACTGTTTTTT
- | TRBJ2-3 | - | TRBV14 | CASSLNILPTDTQYF | TGTGCCAGCAGCCTCAACATTTTACCCACAGATACGCAGTATTTT
- | TRBJ2-7 | TRBD2 | TRBV2 | CASKWGGNFLDYEQYF | TGTGCCAGCAAGTGGGGGGGAAACTTCCTAGACTACGAGCAGTACTTC
- | TRBJ2-5 | - | TRBV30 | CAWSKLFQETQYF | TGTGCCTGGAGTAAGCTCTTCCAAGAGACCCAGTACTTC
- | TRBJ2-7 | TRBD2 | TRBV5-1 | CASSPSGGPLEQYF | TGCGCCAGCAGCCCGAGCGGGGGCCCACTCGAGCAGTACTTC
- | TRBJ1-3 | - | TRBV18 | CASSPTAVDPIYF | TGTGCCAGCTCACCCACAGCTGTGGATCCCATATATTTT
- | TRBJ1-2 | TRBD1 | TRBV9 | CASSGGGQGNYGYTF | TGTGCCAGCAGCGGAGGGGGACAGGGGAACTATGGCTACACCTTC
- | TRBJ1-6 | TRBD1 | TRBV10-2 | CASSEPRTGGDLAAHSPLHF | TGCGCCAGCAGTGAGCCTAGGACAGGGGGCGACCTCGCGGCCCATTCACCCCTCCACTTT
- | TRBJ2-7 | TRBD1 | TRBV6-1 | CASSDAGSGQGIHEQYF | TGTGCCAGCAGTGACGCCGGTTCGGGACAGGGGATTCACGAGCAGTACTTC
- | TRBJ2-2 | - | TRBV29-1 | CSVGQERLNTGELFF | TGCAGCGTTGGGCAGGAAAGATTGAACACCGGGGAGCTGTTTTTT
large | TRBJ1-1 | - | TRBV27 | CASSLSARNTEAFF | TGTGCCAGCAGTTTATCCGCCAGGAACACTGAAGCTTTCTTT
- | TRBJ1-2 | - | TRBV6-5 | CASSYSTQIYGYTF | TGTGCCAGCAGTTACTCGACACAGATCTATGGCTACACCTTC
- | TRBJ1-1 | - | TRBV19 | CASSTILGLGTQGEAFF | TGTGCCAGTAGTACAATCTTGGGGCTGGGGACTCAAGGGGAAGCTTTCTTT
- | TRBJ1-1 | - | TRBV11-2 | CASSLAGVGTEAFF | TGTGCCAGCAGCTTAGCGGGGGTAGGCACTGAAGCTTTCTTT